The 7 T cell receptor beta chains presented below share a single source sample, sequenced in a study. TCRdb reanalysed the 5' RACE reads using MiXCR and keeps one entry per CDR3 protein. The data show 20,000 to 25,000 distinct CDR3 sequences, 30% seen once. Specimen: tumor-infiltrating naive CD4+ T cells sorted from the breast tumor. Noted subset: naive CD4+ T cells, CD4+CD45RA+CD25-. The source of these receptors is a female donor with breast cancer.

This clonotype has only a few counts. CDR3 in amino acids: CASSPDRPEAFF. DNA for the CDR3: TGTGCCAGCAGTCCTGACAGACCTGAAGCTTTCTTT. The rearrangement uses TRBV6-2 or TRBV6-3 and TRBJ1-1; D is possibly TRBD1 (5 bases). This CDR3 spans 12 amino acids. The germline V gene has CDR1 MNHEY and CDR2 SVGEGT. Trimming stripped 5 bases from V and 6 bases from J, with 10 bases between.

A word on this clonotype: A single base separates this from a much larger clone, so it may be a read error. This chain links TRBV7-9 with TRBJ2-7; no clear D. Germline V gene data show CDR1 as SEHNR and CDR2 as FQNEAQ (reference sequence). V shed 5 bases and J shed 4 bases, with 12 bases lying between them. CDR3 length: 13 residues. CDR3 protein: CASSVDATYEQYF. CDR3 nucleotides: TGTGCCAGCAGCGTAGATGCCACATACGAGCAGTACTTC.

This clonotype has at least ten counts. The V gene is TRBV2, the J gene TRBJ1-5; D unresolved. Germline CDR1 SNHLY, CDR2 FYNNEI. This CDR3 has 16 amino acids. Trimming shortened V by 2 bases and J by 0 bases, and 11 bases separated the two germline ends. The CDR3, as DNA: TGTGCCAGCAGTGAAAGAGGGCTTTATAGCAATCAGCCCCAGCATTTT. Translation gives CASSERGLYSNQPQHF.

This sequence joins TRBV7-9 and TRBJ2-1; 11 bases fit TRBD2. Per germline, CDR1 SEHNR and CDR2 FQNEAQ (reference sequence). V gave up 9 bases and J gave up 5 bases; unmatched junction bases: 6. The CDR3 spans 14 residues. CDR3 nucleotide sequence: TGTGCCAGGGGCGGGACTAGCGGAAACAATGAGCAGTTCTTC. Amino acid sequence: CARGGTSGNNEQFF.

This clonotype is labeled medium-sized. The rearrangement links TRBV15 to TRBJ2-7; tentative D call: TRBD1 (5 bases). The CDR3 runs to 13 residues. Germline V gene lookup returns CDR1 LNHNV and CDR2 YYDKDF (reference sequence). Trimming removed 5 bases at V and 3 bases at J, with 11 bases between. The CDR3 nucleotides are TGTGCCACCAGCGCAGGGATTGGCTACGAGCAGTACTTC. It translates to CATSAGIGYEQYF.

In this sample, this clonotype turned up a few times. This chain connects TRBV2 to TRBJ1-5; no clear D gene. The CDR3 extends over 15 amino acids. Trimming removed 1 base from V and 0 bases from J, with 7 bases in between. Germline CDR1 is SNHLY and CDR2 is FYNNEI. CDR3 in amino acids: CASSEEGTSNQPQHF. In DNA, the CDR3 is TGTGCCAGCAGTGAAGAGGGTACTAGCAATCAGCCCCAGCATTTT.

V gene TRBV20-1 combines with J gene TRBJ1-6; unclear D gene. The V gene lost 0 bases and the J gene lost 9 bases, with 21 bases spanning the gap. The CDR3 sequence is 17 residues long. Germline values: CDR1 DFQATT, CDR2 SNEGSKA (reference sequence). The CDR3 protein is CSARDRVKSQSISPLHF. The CDR3 DNA sequence: TGCAGTGCTAGAGATCGTGTAAAGAGTCAGTCTATTTCACCCCTCCACTTT.